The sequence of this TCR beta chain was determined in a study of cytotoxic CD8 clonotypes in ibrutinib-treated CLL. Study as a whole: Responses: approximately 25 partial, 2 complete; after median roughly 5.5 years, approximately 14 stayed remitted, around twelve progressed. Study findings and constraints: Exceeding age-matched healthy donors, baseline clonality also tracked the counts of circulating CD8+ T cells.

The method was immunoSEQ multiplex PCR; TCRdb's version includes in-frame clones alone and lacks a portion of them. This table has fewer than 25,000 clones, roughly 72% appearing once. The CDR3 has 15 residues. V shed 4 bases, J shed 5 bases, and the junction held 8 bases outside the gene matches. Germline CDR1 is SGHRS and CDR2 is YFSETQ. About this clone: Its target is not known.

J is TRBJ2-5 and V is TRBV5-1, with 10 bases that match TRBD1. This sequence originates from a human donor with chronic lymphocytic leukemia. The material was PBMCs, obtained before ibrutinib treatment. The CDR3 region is CASSDTGTGVETQYF. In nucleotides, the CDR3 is TGCGCCAGCAGCGACACCGGGACAGGGGTGGAGACCCAGTACTTC.